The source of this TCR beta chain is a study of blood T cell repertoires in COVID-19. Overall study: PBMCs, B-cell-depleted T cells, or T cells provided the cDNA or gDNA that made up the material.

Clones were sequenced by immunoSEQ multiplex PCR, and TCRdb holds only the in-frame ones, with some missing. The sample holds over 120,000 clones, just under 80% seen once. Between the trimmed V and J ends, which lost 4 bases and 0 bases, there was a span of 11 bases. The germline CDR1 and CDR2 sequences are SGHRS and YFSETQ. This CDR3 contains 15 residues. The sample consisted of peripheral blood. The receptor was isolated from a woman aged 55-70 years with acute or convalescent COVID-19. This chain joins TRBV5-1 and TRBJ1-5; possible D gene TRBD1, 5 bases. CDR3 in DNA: TGCGCCAGCAGCGTGGACAATTATAGCAATCAGCCCCAGCATTTT. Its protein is CASSVDNYSNQPQHF.